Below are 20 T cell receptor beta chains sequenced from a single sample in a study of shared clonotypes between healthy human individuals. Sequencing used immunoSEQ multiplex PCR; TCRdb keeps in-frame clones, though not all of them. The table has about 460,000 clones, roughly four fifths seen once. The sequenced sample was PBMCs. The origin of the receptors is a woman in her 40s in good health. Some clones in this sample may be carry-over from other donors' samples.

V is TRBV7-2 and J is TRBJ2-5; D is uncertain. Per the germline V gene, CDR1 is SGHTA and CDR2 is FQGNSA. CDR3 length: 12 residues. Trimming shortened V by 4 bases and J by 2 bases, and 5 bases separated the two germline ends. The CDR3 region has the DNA TGTGCCAGCAGCTGGCGTCAAGAGACCCAGTACTTC. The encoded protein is CASSWRQETQYF.

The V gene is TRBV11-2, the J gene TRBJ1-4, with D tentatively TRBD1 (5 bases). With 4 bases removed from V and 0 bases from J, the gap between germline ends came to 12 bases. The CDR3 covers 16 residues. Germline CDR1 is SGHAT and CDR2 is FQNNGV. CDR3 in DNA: TGTGCCAGCAGCTCTCGGGACCCTGCAACTAATGAAAAACTGTTTTTT. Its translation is CASSSRDPATNEKLFF.

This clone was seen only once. In DNA, the CDR3 is TGTGCCAGCTCACCACCGAGTCGCCGGCGGGATGGCTACACCTTC. Amino acids: CASSPPSRRRDGYTF. V is TRBV18 and J is TRBJ1-2; D is unclear. Looked up from germline, CDR1 is KGHSH and CDR2 is LQKENI. The CDR3 is made up of 15 amino acids. V was clipped by 0 bases and J by 6 bases, with 14 bases between them.

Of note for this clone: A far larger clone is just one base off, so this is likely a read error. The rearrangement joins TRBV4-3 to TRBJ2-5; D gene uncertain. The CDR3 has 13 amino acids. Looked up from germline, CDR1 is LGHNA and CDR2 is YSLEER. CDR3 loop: CASSQGHQETQHF. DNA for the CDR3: TGCGCCAGCAGCCAAGGGCACCAAGAGACCCAGCACTTC.

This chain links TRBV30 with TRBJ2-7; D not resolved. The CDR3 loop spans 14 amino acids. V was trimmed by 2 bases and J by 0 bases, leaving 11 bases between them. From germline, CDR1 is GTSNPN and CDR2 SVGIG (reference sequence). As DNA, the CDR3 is TGTGCCTGGAGTTCGAGCGATAGCTCCTACGAGCAGTACTTC. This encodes CAWSSSDSSYEQYF.

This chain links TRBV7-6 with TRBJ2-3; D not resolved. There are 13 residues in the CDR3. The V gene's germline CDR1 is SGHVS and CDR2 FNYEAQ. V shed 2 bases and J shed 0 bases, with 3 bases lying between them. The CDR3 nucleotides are TGTGCCAGCAGCTTACCTAGCACAGATACGCAGTATTTT. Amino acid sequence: CASSLPSTDTQYF.

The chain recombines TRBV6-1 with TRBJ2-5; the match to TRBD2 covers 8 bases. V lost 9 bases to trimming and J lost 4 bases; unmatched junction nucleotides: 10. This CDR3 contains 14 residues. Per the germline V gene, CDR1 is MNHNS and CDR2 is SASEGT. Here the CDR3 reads CASRLVAGGETQYF. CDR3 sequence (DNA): TGTGCCAGTCGGCTGGTGGCGGGAGGAGAGACCCAGTACTTC.

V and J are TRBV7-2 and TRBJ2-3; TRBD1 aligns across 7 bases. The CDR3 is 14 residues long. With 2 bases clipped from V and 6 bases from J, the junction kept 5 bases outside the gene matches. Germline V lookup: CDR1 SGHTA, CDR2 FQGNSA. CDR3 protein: CASSLSGQADTQYF. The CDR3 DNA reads TGTGCCAGCAGCTTATCCGGACAGGCCGATACGCAGTATTTT. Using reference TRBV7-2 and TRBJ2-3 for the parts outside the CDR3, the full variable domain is GAGVSQSPSNKVTEKGKDVELRCDPISGHTALYWYRQSLGQGLEFLIYFQGNSAPDKSGLPSDRFSAERTGGSVSTLTIQRTQQEDSAVYLCASSLSGQADTQYFGPGTRLTVL.

The CDR3 here is CASSLTSAPTNEKLFF. CDR3 DNA sequence: TGTGCCAGCAGCTTGACCTCAGCCCCAACTAATGAAAAACTGTTTTTT. The rearrangement uses TRBV7-8 and TRBJ1-4; D unclear. Trimming left V 3 bases short and J 0 bases short, with 11 bases between. Germline V gives CDR1 SGHVS, CDR2 FQNEAQ. This CDR3 is 16 amino acids long. The full variable domain, its missing parts supplied by reference TRBV7-8 and TRBJ1-4, is GAGVSQSPRYKVAKRGQDVALRCDPISGHVSLFWYQQALGQGPEFLTYFQNEAQLDKSGLPSDRFFAERPEGSVSTLKIQRTQQEDSAVYLCASSLTSAPTNEKLFFGSGTQLSVL.

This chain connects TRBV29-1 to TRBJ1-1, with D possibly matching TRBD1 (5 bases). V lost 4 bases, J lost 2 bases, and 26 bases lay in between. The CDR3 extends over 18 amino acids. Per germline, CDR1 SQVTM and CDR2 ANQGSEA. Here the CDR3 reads CSVVIPTGARVINTEAFF. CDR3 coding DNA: TGCAGCGTTGTAATCCCAACCGGGGCAAGGGTTATTAACACTGAAGCTTTCTTT. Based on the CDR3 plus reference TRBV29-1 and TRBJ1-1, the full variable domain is SAVISQKPSRDICQRGTSLTIQCQVDSQVTMMFWYRQQPGQSLTLIATANQGSEATYESGFVIDKFPISRPNLTFSTLTVSNMSPEDSSIYLCSVVIPTGARVINTEAFFGQGTRLTVV.

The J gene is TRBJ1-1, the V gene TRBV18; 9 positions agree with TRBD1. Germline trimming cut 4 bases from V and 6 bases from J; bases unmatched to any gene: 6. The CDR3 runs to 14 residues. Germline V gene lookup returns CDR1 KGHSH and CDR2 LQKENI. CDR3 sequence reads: CASSRIRQGAEAFF. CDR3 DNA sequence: TGTGCCAGCTCACGAATTCGACAGGGGGCTGAAGCTTTCTTT.

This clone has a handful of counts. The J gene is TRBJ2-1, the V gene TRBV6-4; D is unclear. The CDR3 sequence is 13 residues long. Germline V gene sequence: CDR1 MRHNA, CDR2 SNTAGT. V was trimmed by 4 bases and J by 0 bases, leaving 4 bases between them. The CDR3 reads CASSASSYNEQFF. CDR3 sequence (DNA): TGTGCCAGCAGTGCTAGCTCCTACAATGAGCAGTTCTTC.

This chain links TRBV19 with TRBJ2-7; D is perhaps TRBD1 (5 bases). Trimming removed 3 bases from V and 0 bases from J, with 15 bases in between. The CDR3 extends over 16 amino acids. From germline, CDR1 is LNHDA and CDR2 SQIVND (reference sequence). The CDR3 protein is CASSMVAWGNSYEQYF. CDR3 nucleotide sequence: TGTGCCAGTAGTATGGTCGCTTGGGGCAACTCCTACGAGCAGTACTTC.

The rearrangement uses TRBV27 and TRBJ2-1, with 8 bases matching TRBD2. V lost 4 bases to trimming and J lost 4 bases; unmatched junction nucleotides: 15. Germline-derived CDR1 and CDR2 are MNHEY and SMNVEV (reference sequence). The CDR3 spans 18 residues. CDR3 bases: TGTGCCAGCAGTTCCCCCCATCTAGCGGGTGTGGTTTACAATGAGCAGTTCTTC. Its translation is CASSSPHLAGVVYNEQFF.

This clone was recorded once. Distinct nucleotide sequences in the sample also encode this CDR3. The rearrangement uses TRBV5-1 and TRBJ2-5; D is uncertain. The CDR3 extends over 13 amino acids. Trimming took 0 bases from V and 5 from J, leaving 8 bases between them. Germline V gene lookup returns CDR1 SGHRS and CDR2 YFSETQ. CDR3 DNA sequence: TGCGCCAGCAGCTTGGAGGGTGGTGAGACCCAGTACTTC. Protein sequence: CASSLEGGETQYF.

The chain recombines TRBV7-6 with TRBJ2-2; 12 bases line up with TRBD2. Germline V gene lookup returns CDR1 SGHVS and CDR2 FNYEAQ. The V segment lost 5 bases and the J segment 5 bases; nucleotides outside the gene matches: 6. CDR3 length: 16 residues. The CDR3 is CASSPRLAGETGELFF. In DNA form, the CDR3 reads TGTGCCAGCAGCCCTCGACTAGCGGGAGAAACCGGGGAGCTGTTTTTT.

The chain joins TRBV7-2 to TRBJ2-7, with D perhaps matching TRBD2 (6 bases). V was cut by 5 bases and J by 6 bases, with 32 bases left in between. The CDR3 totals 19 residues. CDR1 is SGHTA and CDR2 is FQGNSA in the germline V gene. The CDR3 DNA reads TGTGCCAGCAGCCTCCGAAACCCGGGACTTCGCATCCGTGGGTCCGAGCAGTACTTC. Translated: CASSLRNPGLRIRGSEQYF.

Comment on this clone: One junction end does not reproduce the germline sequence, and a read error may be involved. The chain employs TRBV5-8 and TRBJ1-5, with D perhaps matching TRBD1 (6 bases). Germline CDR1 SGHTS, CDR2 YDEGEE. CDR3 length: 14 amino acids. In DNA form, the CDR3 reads TGTGCCAGCAGCTCCCCGGGGGGCAACCAGCCCCAGCATTTT. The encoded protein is CASSSPGGNQPQHF.

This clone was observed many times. As DNA, the CDR3 is TGCGCCAGCAGTCATCACAATTTCTACGAGCAGTACTTC. It is translated as CASSHHNFYEQYF. The chain combines TRBV23-1 with TRBJ2-7; D ambiguous. TRBV23-1 counts as an open reading frame of uncertain function. V was pared by 3 bases and J by 3 bases, with 9 bases between. The CDR3 consists of 13 residues.

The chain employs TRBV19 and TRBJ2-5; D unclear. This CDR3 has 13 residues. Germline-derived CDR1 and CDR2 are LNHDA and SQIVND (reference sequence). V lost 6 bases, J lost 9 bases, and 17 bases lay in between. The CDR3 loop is CASSLRNSVAQYF. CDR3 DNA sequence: TGTGCCAGTAGCCTCCGGAACAGCGTGGCCCAGTACTTC. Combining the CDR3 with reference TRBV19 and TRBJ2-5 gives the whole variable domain DGGITQSPKYLFRKEGQNVTLSCEQNLNHDAMYWYRQDPGQGLRLIYYSQIVNDFQKGDIAEGYSVSREKKESFPLTVTSAQKNPTAFYLCASSLRNSVAQYFGPGTRLLVL.